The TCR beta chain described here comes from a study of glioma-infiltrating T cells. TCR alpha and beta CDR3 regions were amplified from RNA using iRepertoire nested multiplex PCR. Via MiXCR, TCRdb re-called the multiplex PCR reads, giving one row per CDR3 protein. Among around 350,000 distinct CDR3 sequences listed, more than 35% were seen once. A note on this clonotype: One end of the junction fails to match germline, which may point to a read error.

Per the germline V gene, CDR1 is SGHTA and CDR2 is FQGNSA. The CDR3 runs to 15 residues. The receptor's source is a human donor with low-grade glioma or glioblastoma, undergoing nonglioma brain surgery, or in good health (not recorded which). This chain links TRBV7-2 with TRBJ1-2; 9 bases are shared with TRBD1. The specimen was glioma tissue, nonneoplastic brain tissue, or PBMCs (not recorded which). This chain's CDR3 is CASSFFGTGNSGYTF. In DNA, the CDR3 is TGTGCCAGCAGCTTCTTCGGGACAGGGAACTCTGGCTACACCTTC.